This TCR beta chain was documented in a study of blood T cell repertoires in COVID-19. In its sample, this clone was seen once. This table comes from immunoSEQ multiplex PCR, and its TCRdb copy is limited to in-frame clones, with some not included. This table holds 120,000 or so clones, about 86% found once. The CDR3 is 16 residues long. Trimming removed 3 bases from V and 6 bases from J, with 19 bases in between. Germline-derived CDR1 and CDR2 are LNHNV and YYDKDF (reference sequence). V is TRBV15 and J is TRBJ2-3; tentatively, D is TRBD2 (5 bases). Sequencing input: peripheral blood. This receptor was taken from a man older than 75 with active or convalescent COVID-19. The CDR3 sequence: CATSSELGRVGDTQYF. For the CDR3, the DNA is TGTGCCACCAGCAGTGAACTAGGACGGGTTGGGGATACGCAGTATTTT.